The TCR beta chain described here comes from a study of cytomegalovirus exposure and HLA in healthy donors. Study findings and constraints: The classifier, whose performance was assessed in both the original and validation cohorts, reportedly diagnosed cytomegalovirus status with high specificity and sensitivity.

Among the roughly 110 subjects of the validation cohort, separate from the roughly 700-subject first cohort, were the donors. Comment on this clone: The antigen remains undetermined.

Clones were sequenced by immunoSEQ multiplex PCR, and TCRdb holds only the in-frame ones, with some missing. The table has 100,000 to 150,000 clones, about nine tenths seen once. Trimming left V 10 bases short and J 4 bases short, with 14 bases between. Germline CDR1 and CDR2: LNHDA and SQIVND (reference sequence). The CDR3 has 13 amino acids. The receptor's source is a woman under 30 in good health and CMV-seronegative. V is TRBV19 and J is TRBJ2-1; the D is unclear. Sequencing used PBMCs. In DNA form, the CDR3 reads TGTGCCACCAACCAGGCCCCATACAATGAGCAGTTCTTC. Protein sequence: CATNQAPYNEQFF.